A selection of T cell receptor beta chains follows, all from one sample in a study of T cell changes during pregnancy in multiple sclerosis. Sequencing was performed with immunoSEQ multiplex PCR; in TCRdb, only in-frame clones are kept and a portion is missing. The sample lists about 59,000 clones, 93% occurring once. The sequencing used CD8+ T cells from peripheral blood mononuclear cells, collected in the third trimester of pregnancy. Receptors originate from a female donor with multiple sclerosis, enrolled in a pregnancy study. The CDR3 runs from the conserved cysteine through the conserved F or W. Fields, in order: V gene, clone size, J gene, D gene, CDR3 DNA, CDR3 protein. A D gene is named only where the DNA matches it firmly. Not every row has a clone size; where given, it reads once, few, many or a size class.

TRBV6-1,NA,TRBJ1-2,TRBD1,TGTGCCAGCAGTGAGGGGACAGTTGCTAACTATGGCTACACCTTC,CASSEGTVANYGYTF
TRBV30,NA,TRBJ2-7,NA,TGTGCCTGGACGGACTCGACCTACGAGCAGTACTTC,CAWTDSTYEQYF
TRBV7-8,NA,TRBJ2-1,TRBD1,TGTGCCAGCAGCCCCCGGGACAGGACCTACAATGAGCAGTTCTTC,CASSPRDRTYNEQFF
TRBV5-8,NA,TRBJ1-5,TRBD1,TGTGCCAGCAGCGAGGGACAGAGCTATAGCAATCAGCCCCAGCATTTT,CASSEGQSYSNQPQHF
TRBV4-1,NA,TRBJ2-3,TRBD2,TGCGCCAGCAGCCAGAGACTAGCGGCAACAGATACGCAGTATTTT,CASSQRLAATDTQYF
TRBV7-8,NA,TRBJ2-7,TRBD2,TGTGCCAGCAGCTTAAGGTCGGTGACACCTAGCGGGAGCACCTACGAGCAGTACTTC,CASSLRSVTPSGSTYEQYF
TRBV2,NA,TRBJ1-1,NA,TGTGCCAGCAGTTCACAGGGTGGGCGGAACACTGAAGCTTTCTTT,CASSSQGGRNTEAFF
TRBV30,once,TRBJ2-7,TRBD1,TGTGCCTGGAGTGTAGGGACAGGCCACGAGCAGTACTTC,CAWSVGTGHEQYF
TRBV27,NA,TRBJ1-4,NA,TGTGCCAGCAGTATAGGCGGGGGGTATGGTGAAAAACTGTTTTTT,CASSIGGGYGEKLFF
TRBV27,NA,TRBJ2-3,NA,TGTGCCAGCAGTTTAGTCAGGGGCACAGATACGCAGTATTTT,CASSLVRGTDTQYF
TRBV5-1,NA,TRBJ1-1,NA,TGCGCCAGCAGCTCGACAGGGAACACTGAAGCTTTCTTT,CASSSTGNTEAFF
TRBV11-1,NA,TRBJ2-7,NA,TGTGCCAGCAGAACCCAGGGAAGCGAGCAGTACTTC,CASRTQGSEQYF
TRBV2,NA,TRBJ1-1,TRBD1,TGTGCCAGCAGCGAGGGACAGGGAGGGACTGAAGCTTTCTTT,CASSEGQGGTEAFF
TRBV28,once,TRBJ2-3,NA,TGTGCCAGCAGTTTATTCGAGTCAGGGGATGGCACAGATACGCAGTATTTT,CASSLFESGDGTDTQYF
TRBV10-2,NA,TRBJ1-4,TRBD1,TGCGCCAGCAGTGACTTCGCGAAGGGGGCAAATGAAAAACTGTTTTTT,CASSDFAKGANEKLFF
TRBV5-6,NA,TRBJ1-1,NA,TGTGCCAGCAGCTTAGCCGAACCCTCTAGGGCTTTCTTT,CASSLAEPSRAFF
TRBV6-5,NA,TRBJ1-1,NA,TGTGCCAGCAGTTACTCGCAGGGGAACACTGAAGCTTTCTTT,CASSYSQGNTEAFF
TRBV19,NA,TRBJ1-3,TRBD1,TGTGCCAGTAGTATGGGGCAGACAGGGGCGGCTGGAAACACCATATATTTT,CASSMGQTGAAGNTIYF
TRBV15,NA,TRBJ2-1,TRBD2,TGTGCCACCAGCAGCTTAGCGGGAGGAGGCAATGAGCAGTTCTTC,CATSSLAGGGNEQFF
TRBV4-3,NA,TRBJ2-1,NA,TGCGCCAGCAGCCAAGATTCGGCTAGCGCCCCCTACAATGAGCAGTTCTTC,CASSQDSASAPYNEQFF
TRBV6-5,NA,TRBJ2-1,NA,TGTGCCAGCAGTTCCAGGACTCTGGGCGATGAGCAGTTCTTC,CASSSRTLGDEQFF
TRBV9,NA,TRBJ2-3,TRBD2,TGTGCCAGCAGCGAAAGCGGGAGCACGACAGATACGCAGTATTTT,CASSESGSTTDTQYF
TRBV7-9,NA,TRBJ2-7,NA,TGTGCCAGCAGCTCCCCTCCGGGCTACGAGCAGTACTTC,CASSSPPGYEQYF
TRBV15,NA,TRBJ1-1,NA,TGTGCCACTTCAGGAGGCATGAACACTGAAGCTTTCTTT,CATSGGMNTEAFF
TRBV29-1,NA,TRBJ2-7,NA,TGCAGCGTTGAGAGGGACAACCCCTACGAGCAGTACTTC,CSVERDNPYEQYF
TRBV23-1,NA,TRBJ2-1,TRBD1,TGCGCCAGCTCCCGGGACAGGGGGGACAATGAGCAGTTCTTC,CASSRDRGDNEQFF
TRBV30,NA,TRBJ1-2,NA,TGTGCCTGGAGTGTATCGGTGGACTATGGCTACACCTTC,CAWSVSVDYGYTF
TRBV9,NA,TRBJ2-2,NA,TGTGCCAGCAGCGCCTGGGGGGTGTCCGGGGAGCTGTTTTTT,CASSAWGVSGELFF
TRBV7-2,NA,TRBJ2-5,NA,TGTGCCAGCAGCTCCGGGACACAAAGGCGAGAGACCCAGTACTTC,CASSSGTQRRETQYF
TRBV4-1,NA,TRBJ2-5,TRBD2,TGCGCCAGCAGCCCGGAGTGGGAGGGCCTCCAGACCCAGTACTTC,CASSPEWEGLQTQYF
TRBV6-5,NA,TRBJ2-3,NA,TGTGCCAGCACCGGCAGGGCGAGCACAGATACGCAGTATTTT,CASTGRASTDTQYF
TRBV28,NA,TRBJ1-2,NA,TGTGCCAGCAGTCAACTTAACTATGGCTACACCTTC,CASSQLNYGYTF
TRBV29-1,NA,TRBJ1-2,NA,TGCAGCGTTGAGTATCTCAGGGGCGGGGGCTACACCTTC,CSVEYLRGGGYTF
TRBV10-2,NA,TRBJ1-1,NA,TGCGCCAGCAGTGAGCCGTCTGGAGTCGACACTGAAGCTTTCTTT,CASSEPSGVDTEAFF
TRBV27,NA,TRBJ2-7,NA,TGTGCCAGCAGTTTATCAGGGGGTACCTACGAGCAGTACTTC,CASSLSGGTYEQYF
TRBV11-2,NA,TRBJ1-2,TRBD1,TGTGCCAGCAGCTTGCCTGACAGGGTTTCTAACTATGGCTACACCTTC,CASSLPDRVSNYGYTF
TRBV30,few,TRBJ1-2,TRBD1,TGTGCCTGGACTACAGGGGGCGTTTATGGCTACACCTTC,CAWTTGGVYGYTF
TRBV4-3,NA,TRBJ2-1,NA,TGCGCCAGCAGCCGGTTACTTTACAATGAGCAGTTCTTC,CASSRLLYNEQFF